This T cell receptor (beta chain) was profiled in a study of OX40 agonist ivuxolimab in advanced cancers. As for the study in general: Patients' therapy was ivuxolimab, an antibody that acts as an agonist of OX40 (CD134). Whole-study findings and limits: Low normalized T-cell clonal expansion was also seen in some nonresponders.

Using immunoSEQ multiplex PCR, the repertoire was profiled, and TCRdb retains in-frame clones only, with some absent. The profile covers approximately 99,000 clones, with 94% appearing a single time and 0.15% to 0.2% taken by the ten largest. The ends lost 1 base at V and 2 bases at J; junction bases unmatched: 4. The CDR3 has 16 amino acids. Per the germline V gene, CDR1 is SGHNT and CDR2 is YYREEE (reference sequence). Samples were taken at baseline and on day 1 of cycles 4 and 7. Comment on this clone: Its antigen remains unidentified.

This sequence joins TRBV5-4 and TRBJ2-3, with 10 nucleotides matching TRBD2. The receptor's source is an adult with an advanced solid tumor such as melanoma, head and neck, liver or kidney cancer. The sequencing here drew on CD4+ or CD8+ T cells sorted from blood, taken in a trial of the OX40 agonist ivuxolimab. In DNA form, the CDR3 reads TGTGCCAGCAGCTTGTTACTAGCGGGGTACACAGATACGCAGTATTTT. It translates to CASSLLLAGYTDTQYF.